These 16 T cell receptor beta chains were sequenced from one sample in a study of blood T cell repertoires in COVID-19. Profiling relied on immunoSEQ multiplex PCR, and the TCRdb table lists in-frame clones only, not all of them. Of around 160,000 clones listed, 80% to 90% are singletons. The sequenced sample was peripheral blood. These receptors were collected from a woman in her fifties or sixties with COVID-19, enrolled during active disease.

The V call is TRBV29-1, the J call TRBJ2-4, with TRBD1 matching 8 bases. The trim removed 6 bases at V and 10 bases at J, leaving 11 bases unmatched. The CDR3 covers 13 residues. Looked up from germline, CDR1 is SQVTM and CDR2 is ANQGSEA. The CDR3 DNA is TGCAGCGTCGAACTAAGGGACAGGCAAATTCAGTACTTC. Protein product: CSVELRDRQIQYF.

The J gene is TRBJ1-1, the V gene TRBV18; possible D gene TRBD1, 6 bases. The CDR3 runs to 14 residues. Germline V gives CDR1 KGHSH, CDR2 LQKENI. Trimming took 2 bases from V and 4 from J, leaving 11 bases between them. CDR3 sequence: CASSPSQGRTEAFF. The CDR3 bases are TGTGCCAGCTCACCATCACAGGGCCGCACTGAAGCTTTCTTT.

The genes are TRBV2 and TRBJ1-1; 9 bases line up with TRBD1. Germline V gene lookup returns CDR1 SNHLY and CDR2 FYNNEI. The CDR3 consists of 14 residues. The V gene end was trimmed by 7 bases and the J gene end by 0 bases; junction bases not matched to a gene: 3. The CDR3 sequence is CASMRDRVNTEAFF. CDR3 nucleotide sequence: TGTGCCAGCATGCGGGACAGGGTGAACACTGAAGCTTTCTTT. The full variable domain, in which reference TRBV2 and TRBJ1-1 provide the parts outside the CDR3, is EPEVTQTPSHQVTQMGQEVILRCVPISNHLYFYWYRQILGQKVEFLVSFYNNEISEKSEIFDDQFSVERPDGSNFTLKIRSTKLEDSAMYFCASMRDRVNTEAFFGQGTRLTVV.

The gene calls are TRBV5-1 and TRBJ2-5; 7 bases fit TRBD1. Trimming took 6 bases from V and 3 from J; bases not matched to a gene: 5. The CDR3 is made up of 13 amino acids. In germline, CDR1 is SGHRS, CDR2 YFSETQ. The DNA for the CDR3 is TGCGCCAGCACCGGGACAGCAAAAGAGACCCAGTACTTC. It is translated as CASTGTAKETQYF.

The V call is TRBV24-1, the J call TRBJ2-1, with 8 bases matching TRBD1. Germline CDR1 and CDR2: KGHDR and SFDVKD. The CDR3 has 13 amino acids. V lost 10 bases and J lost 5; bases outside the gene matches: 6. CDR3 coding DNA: TGTGCCACAGCAGGGGGCGGGGACAATGAGCAGTTCTTC. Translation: CATAGGGDNEQFF.

CDR3 in DNA: TGTGCCAGCAGCTCGGGGGGTGAAGAGACCCAGTACTTC. It encodes CASSSGGEETQYF. The rearrangement uses TRBV11-3 and TRBJ2-5; 7 nucleotides agree with TRBD2. This CDR3 comprises 13 residues. Germline V gene sequence: CDR1 SGHNT, CDR2 YENEEA. With V trimmed by 4 bases and J by 3 bases, 2 bases remained unmatched.

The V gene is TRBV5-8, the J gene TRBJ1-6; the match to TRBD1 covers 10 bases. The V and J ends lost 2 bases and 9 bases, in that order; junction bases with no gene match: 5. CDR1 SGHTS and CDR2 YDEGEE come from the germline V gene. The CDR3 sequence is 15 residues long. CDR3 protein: CASSFRDRGVSPLHF. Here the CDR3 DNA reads TGTGCCAGCAGCTTCCGGGACAGGGGAGTTTCACCCCTCCACTTT.

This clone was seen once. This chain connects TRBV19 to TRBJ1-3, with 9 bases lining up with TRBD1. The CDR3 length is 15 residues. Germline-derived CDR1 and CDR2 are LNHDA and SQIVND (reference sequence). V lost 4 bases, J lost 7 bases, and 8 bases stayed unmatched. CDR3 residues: CASSTGTGRLNTIYF. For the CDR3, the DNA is TGTGCCAGTAGTACCGGGACAGGGAGGCTGAACACCATATATTTT. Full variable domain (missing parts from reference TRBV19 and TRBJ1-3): DGGITQSPKYLFRKEGQNVTLSCEQNLNHDAMYWYRQDPGQGLRLIYYSQIVNDFQKGDIAEGYSVSREKKESFPLTVTSAQKNPTAFYLCASSTGTGRLNTIYFGEGSWLTVV.

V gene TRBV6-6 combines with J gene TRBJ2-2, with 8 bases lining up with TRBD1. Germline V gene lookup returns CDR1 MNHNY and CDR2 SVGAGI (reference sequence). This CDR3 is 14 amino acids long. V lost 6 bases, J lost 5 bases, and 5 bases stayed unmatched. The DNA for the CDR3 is TGTGCCAGCAGCCCGACAGGGGCAACCGGGGAGCTGTTTTTT. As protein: CASSPTGATGELFF.

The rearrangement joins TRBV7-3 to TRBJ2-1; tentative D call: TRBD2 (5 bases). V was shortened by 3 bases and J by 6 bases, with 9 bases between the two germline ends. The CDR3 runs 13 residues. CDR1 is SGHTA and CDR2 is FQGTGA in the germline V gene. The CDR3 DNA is TGTGCCAGCAGCTTCGATCGGGGCAATGAGCAGTTCTTC. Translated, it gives CASSFDRGNEQFF.

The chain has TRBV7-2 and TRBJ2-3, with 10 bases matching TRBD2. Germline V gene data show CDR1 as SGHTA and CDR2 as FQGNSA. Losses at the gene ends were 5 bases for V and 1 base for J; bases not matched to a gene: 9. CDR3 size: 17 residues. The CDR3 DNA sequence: TGTGCCAGCAGCCGTTTAGCTAGCGGGGGTGGCACAGATACGCAGTATTTT. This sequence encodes CASSRLASGGGTDTQYF.

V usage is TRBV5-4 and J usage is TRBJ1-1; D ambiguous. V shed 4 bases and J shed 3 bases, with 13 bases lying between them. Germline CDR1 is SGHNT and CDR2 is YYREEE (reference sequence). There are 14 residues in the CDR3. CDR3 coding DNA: TGTGCCAGCAGCAGGAGGGTCGGGGACACTGAAGCTTTCTTT. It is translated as CASSRRVGDTEAFF. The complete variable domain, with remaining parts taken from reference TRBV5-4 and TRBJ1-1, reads ETGVTQSPTHLIKTRGQQVTLRCSSQSGHNTVSWYQQALGQGPQFIFQYYREEENGRGNFPPRFSGLQFPNYSSELNVNALELDDSALYLCASSRRVGDTEAFFGQGTRLTVV.

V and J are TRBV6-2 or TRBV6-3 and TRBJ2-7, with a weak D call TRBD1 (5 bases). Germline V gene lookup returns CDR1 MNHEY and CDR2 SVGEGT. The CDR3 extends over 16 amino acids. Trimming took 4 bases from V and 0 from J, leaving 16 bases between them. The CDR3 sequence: CASSLNLDDSSYEQYF. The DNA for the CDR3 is TGTGCCAGCAGTTTGAATCTCGATGACAGCTCCTACGAGCAGTACTTC.

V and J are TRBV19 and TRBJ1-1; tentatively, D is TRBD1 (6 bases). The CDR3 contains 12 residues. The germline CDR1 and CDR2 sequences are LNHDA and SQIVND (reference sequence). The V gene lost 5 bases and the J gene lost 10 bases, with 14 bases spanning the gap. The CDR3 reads CASSDAGGLAFF. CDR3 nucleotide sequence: TGTGCCAGTAGTGATGCGGGGGGGCTAGCTTTCTTT.

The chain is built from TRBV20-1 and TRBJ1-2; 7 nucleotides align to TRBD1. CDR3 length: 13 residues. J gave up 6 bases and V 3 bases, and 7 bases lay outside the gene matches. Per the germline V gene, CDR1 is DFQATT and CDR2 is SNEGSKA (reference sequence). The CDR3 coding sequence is TGCAGTGCTAGTATCCCCGGGACAGATGGCTACACCTTC. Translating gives CSASIPGTDGYTF.

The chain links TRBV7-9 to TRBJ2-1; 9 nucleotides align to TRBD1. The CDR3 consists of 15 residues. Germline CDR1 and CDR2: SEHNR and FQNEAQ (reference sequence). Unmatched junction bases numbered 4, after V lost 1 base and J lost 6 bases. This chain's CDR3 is CASSLVGQGANEQFF. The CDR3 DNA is TGTGCCAGCAGCTTAGTGGGACAGGGTGCCAATGAGCAGTTCTTC.